These 17 T cell receptor beta chains came from one sample sequenced in a study of Ad26.COV2.S vaccination and SARS-CoV-2 variants. Here immunoSEQ multiplex PCR was the method, and the copy in TCRdb shows in-frame clones only, minus some. The sample carries more than 300,000 clones, less than 90% recorded once. Treatment: around 19 received Ad26.COV2.S at low or high dose, single or two shots; 5 received placebo; per-sample allocation not given. All samples were drawn on day 63, counting from the first vaccine or placebo injection. The source was peripheral blood, collected in a trial of Ad26.COV2.S vaccine versus placebo. Receptors originate from a person aged 18-60 years who received the Ad26.COV2.S COVID-19 vaccine or a placebo.

This sequence joins TRBV5-8 and TRBJ1-1; 7 bases are a match to TRBD1. The CDR3 has 16 amino acids. V was clipped by 1 base and J by 0 bases; unmatched bases: 6. The germline V gene has CDR1 SGHTS and CDR2 YDEGEE. This CDR3 reads CASSLKGQFMNTEAFF. CDR3 sequence (DNA): TGTGCCAGCAGCTTGAAGGGACAGTTCATGAACACTGAAGCTTTCTTT.

The V and J genes are TRBV2 and TRBJ1-2; weak D call: TRBD1 (6 bases). Germline CDR1 and CDR2: SNHLY and FYNNEI. Trimming shortened V by 4 bases and J by 2 bases, and 14 bases separated the two germline ends. The CDR3 length is 15 residues. CDR3 sequence: CASSAEVTGNYGYTF. As DNA, the CDR3 is TGTGCCAGCAGTGCAGAGGTAACAGGGAACTATGGCTACACCTTC.

CDR3 residues: CASSSPQGYNSPLHF. The CDR3 DNA reads as TGTGCCAGTAGCTCTCCACAGGGGTATAATTCACCCCTCCACTTT. The V gene is TRBV19, the J gene TRBJ1-6, with 7 nucleotides matching TRBD1. Germline V CDR1 and CDR2: LNHDA, SQIVND (reference sequence). The junction had 6 bases not matched to a gene; V was cut back by 6 bases and J by 4 bases. The CDR3 has 15 residues.

This chain connects TRBV12-3 or TRBV12-4 to TRBJ2-7, with no clear D. V was shortened by 5 bases and J by 2 bases, with 7 bases between the two germline ends. The CDR3 contains 12 residues. Written as DNA, the CDR3 is TGTGCCAGCAGTAGTCGGACCTACGAGCAGTACTTC. Protein: CASSSRTYEQYF.

CDR3 DNA sequence: TGTGCCAGCACCCCAACCGGGATCTCTGGAAACACCATATATTTT. Translation gives CASTPTGISGNTIYF. The chain has TRBV28 and TRBJ1-3; unclear D gene. V lost 7 bases, J lost 0 bases, and 13 bases lay in between. Germline-derived CDR1 and CDR2 are MDHEN and SYDVKM. This CDR3 has 15 amino acids.

The CDR3 DNA follows: TGTGCCAGCATATTAGCTGGAGGGCCGGCCGGGGAGCTGTTTTTT. This encodes CASILAGGPAGELFF. The J gene is TRBJ2-2, the V gene TRBV7-9; a possible D gene is TRBD2 (6 bases). Deletions cut 7 bases from V and 6 bases from J, with 18 bases between. Germline V CDR1 and CDR2: SEHNR, FQNEAQ (reference sequence). The CDR3 is 15 residues long.

The rearrangement uses TRBV9 and TRBJ2-1; D not resolved. Between the trimmed V and J ends, which lost 3 bases and 6 bases, there was a span of 37 bases. CDR3 length: 22 residues. From germline, CDR1 is SGDLS and CDR2 YYNGEE. The CDR3 is CASSALESPPRVGKYLLNEQFF. The CDR3 DNA follows: TGTGCCAGCAGCGCTCTCGAATCCCCTCCGCGTGTGGGGAAATATCTACTCAATGAGCAGTTCTTC.

The J gene is TRBJ2-7, the V gene TRBV7-2; TRBD1 agrees at 11 bases. After removal of 0 bases from V and 6 bases from J, the junction contained 13 bases not matched to a gene. The CDR3 is 18 amino acids. Per germline, CDR1 SGHTA and CDR2 FQGNSA. The CDR3: CASSLALSAGTGGFEQYF. In DNA, the CDR3 is TGTGCCAGCAGCTTAGCGCTAAGTGCCGGGACAGGGGGTTTCGAGCAGTACTTC.

The chain combines TRBV5-1 with TRBJ2-2; 8 nucleotides match TRBD1. Germline CDR1 SGHRS, CDR2 YFSETQ. The J segment lost 5 bases and the V segment lost 4 bases, leaving 7 bases of the junction unmatched. The length of the CDR3 is 15 residues. The CDR3 loop reads CASSTRQGLTGELFF. The DNA of the CDR3 is TGCGCCAGCAGCACCCGACAGGGGCTGACCGGGGAGCTGTTTTTT.

V usage is TRBV23-1 and J usage is TRBJ2-3; maybe TRBD2 (5 bases). TRBV23-1 is an ORF, and what it does is uncertain. The CDR3 length is 15 residues. V shed 8 bases and J shed 2 bases, with 17 bases lying between them. CDR3 sequence (DNA): TGCGCCAGCTCCCCGGAGGTGGGTTACACAGATACGCAGTATTTT. Amino acids: CASSPEVGYTDTQYF.

The chain is built from TRBV5-6 and TRBJ1-2; TRBD1 aligns across 8 bases. J lost 5 bases, V lost 3 bases, and 12 bases had no gene match. The CDR3 is 16 residues long. The germline V gene encodes CDR1 SGHDT and CDR2 YYEEEE. The CDR3 DNA follows: TGTGCCAGCAGCTCTAGCACCGGGACAGGCCGATATGGCTACACCTTC. The encoded protein is CASSSSTGTGRYGYTF.

The chain couples TRBV5-6 to TRBJ2-1, with D tentatively TRBD1 (5 bases). The CDR3 is 15 amino acids. Trimming removed 6 bases at V and 0 bases at J, with 13 bases between. The germline CDR1 and CDR2 sequences are SGHDT and YYEEEE. The CDR3 is CASTQTVSSYNEQFF. CDR3 nucleotides: TGTGCCAGCACCCAGACAGTGAGCTCCTACAATGAGCAGTTCTTC.

Regarding this clone: At one of its ends the junction is not consistent with the germline gene, which may arise from a read error. The chain has TRBV6-6 and TRBJ2-2, with D perhaps given as TRBD1 or TRBD2 (5 bases each). Germline loops: CDR1 MNHNY, CDR2 SVGAGI (reference sequence). This CDR3 is built from 16 residues. The CDR3 loop is CASSSRGKGNAGELFF. The CDR3 nucleotides read TGTGCCAGCAGTTCGAGGGGAAAAGGGAACGCCGGGGAGCTGTTTTTT.

V and J are TRBV9 and TRBJ1-6; D not resolved. The CDR3 sequence is 16 residues long. Germline loops: CDR1 SGDLS, CDR2 YYNGEE. The ends were cut back, 0 bases at V and 9 bases at J, with 16 bases in the middle. The DNA for the CDR3 is TGTGCCAGCAGCGTAGTCGATCAGTCCCATAGTTCACCCCTCCACTTT. It yields the protein CASSVVDQSHSSPLHF. Based on the CDR3 plus reference TRBV9 and TRBJ1-6, the full variable domain is DSGVTQTPKHLITATGQRVTLRCSPRSGDLSVYWYQQSLDQGLQFLIQYYNGEERAKGNILERFSAQQFPDLHSELNLSSLELGDSALYFCASSVVDQSHSSPLHFGNGTRLTVT.

The DNA of the CDR3 is TGCGCCAGCAGCCAGCCGGGACAGGGGATCGGCGAGCAGTACTTC. It translates to CASSQPGQGIGEQYF. The chain recombines TRBV4-1 with TRBJ2-7; 10 nucleotides match TRBD1. The V and J ends lost 3 bases and 6 bases, in that order; junction bases with no gene match: 8. The CDR3 is 15 amino acids. CDR1 is MGHRA, CDR2 YSYEKL, per germline.

The chain carries TRBV11-2 and TRBJ2-5; D call uncertain. The CDR3 totals 14 residues. Germline V gives CDR1 SGHAT, CDR2 FQNNGV. Trimming removed 1 base from V and 4 bases from J, with 10 bases in between. This CDR3 is CASSLASRTETQYF. The CDR3 DNA sequence: TGTGCCAGCAGCTTAGCTTCCAGGACAGAGACCCAGTACTTC.

This clone was found once. V is TRBV28 and J is TRBJ2-7, with D perhaps matching TRBD1 (5 bases). The ends were cut back, 6 bases at V and 2 bases at J, with 14 bases in the middle. This CDR3 is 14 amino acids long. CDR1 is MDHEN, CDR2 SYDVKM, per germline. The CDR3 sequence is CASREYTGTYEQYF. The CDR3 nucleotides are TGTGCCAGCAGGGAGTATACAGGTACCTACGAGCAGTACTTC.